This record concerns one TCR beta chain sequence. CDR1 and CDR2 (germline): MNHEY, SMNVEV (reference sequence). This CDR3 comprises 14 residues. J lost 4 bases, V lost 1 base, and 3 bases had no gene match. The data were taken from a study of blood T cell repertoires in COVID-19. TCRdb keeps only in-frame clones here, not all; method: immunoSEQ multiplex PCR. The table has approximately 390,000 clones, nearly 90% seen once. The specimen sequenced was peripheral blood. V is TRBV27 and J is TRBJ2-7, with 8 bases aligning to TRBD1. The sequence was collected from a man aged 18 to 30 with active or convalescent COVID-19. As DNA, the CDR3 is TGTGCCAGCAGTTTATACAGGGGGTCTTACGAGCAGTACTTC. Translation: CASSLYRGSYEQYF.